This T cell receptor (beta chain) was retrieved from a study of blood T cell repertoires in COVID-19. Overall study context: T cells, B-cell-depleted T cells, or PBMCs provided the cDNA or gDNA that served as material.

Only in-frame clones appear in the TCRdb table, and some are missing; sequencing was by immunoSEQ multiplex PCR. The sample lists about 360,000 clones, approximately 86% seen once, with around 7.4% in the top ten. This clone was detected once. CDR3 size: 16 residues. Trimming took 5 bases from V and 1 from J, leaving 17 bases between them. Germline CDR1 is SEHNR and CDR2 is FQNEAQ (reference sequence). Seattle-derived patients entered the study during active infection and were followed longitudinally. The receptor's source is a woman aged 55-70 years with COVID-19, enrolled during active disease. Sequenced material: peripheral blood. The chain has TRBV7-9 and TRBJ1-1; no reliable D call. Here the CDR3 DNA reads TGTGCCAGCAGCCTTCTTGGCTCCTCCCGGAACACTGAAGCTTTCTTT. Amino acids: CASSLLGSSRNTEAFF.